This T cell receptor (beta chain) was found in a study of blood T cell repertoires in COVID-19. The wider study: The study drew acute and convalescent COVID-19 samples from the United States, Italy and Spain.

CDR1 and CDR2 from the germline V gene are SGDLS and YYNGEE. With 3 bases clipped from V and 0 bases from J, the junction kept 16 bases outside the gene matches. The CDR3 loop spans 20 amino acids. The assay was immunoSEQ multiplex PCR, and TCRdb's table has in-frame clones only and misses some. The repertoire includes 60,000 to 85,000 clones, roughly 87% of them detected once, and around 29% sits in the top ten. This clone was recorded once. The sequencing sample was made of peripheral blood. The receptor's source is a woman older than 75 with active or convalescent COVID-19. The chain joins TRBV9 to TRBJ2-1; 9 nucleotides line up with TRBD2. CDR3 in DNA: TGTGCCAGCAGCGCACCAACAGGGGAAGATAGCGGGAGCTCCTACAATGAGCAGTTCTTC. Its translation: CASSAPTGEDSGSSYNEQFF.